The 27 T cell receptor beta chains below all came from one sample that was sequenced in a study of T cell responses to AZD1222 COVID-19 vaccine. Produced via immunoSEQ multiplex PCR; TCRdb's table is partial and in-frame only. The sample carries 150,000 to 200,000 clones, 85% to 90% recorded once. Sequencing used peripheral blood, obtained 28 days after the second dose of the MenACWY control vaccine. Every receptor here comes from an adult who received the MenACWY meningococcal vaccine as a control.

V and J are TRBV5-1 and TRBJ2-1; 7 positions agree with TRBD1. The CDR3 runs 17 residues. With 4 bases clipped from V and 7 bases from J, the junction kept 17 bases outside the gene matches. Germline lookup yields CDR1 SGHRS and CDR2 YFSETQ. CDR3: CASSPSLPQGMKNEQFF. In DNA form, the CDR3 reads TGCGCCAGCAGCCCATCCCTACCACAGGGGATGAAAAATGAGCAGTTCTTC. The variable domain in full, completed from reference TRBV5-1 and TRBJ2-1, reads KAGVTQTPRYLIKTRGQQVTLSCSPISGHRSVSWYQQTPGQGLQFLFEYFSETQRNKGNFPGRFSGRQFSNSRSEMNVSTLELGDSALYLCASSPSLPQGMKNEQFFGPGTRLTVL.

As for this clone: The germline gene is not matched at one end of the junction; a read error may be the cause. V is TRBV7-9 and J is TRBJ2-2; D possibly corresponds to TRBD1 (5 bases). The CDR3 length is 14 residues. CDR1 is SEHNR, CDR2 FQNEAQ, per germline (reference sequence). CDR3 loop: CAISTVGHTGELFF. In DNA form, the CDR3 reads TGTGCCATCAGCACTGTGGGGCACACCGGGGAGCTGTTTTTT.

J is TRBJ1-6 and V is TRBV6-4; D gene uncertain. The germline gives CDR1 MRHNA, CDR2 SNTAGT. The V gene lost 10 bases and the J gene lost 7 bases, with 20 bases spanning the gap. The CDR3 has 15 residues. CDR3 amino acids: CATRAGPRQNSPLHF. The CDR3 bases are TGTGCCACCCGTGCCGGCCCAAGGCAGAATTCACCCCTCCACTTT.

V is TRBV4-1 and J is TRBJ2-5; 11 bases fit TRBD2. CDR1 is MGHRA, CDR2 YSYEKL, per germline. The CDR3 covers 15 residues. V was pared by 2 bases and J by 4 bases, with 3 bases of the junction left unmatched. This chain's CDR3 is CASSQRGLAVETQYF. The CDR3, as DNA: TGCGCCAGCAGCCAACGGGGACTAGCGGTAGAGACCCAGTACTTC.

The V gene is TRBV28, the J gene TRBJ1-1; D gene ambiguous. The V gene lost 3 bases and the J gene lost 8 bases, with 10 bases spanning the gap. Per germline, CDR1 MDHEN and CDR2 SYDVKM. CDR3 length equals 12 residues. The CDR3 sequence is CASSLNREEAFF. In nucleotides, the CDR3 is TGTGCCAGCAGTTTGAACCGGGAGGAAGCTTTCTTT.

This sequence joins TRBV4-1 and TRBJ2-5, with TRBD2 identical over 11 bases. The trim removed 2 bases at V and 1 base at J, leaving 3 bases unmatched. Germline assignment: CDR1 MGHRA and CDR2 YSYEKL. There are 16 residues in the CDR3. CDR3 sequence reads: CASSQRLAGIQETQYF. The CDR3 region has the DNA TGCGCCAGCAGCCAACGACTAGCGGGGATCCAAGAGACCCAGTACTTC.

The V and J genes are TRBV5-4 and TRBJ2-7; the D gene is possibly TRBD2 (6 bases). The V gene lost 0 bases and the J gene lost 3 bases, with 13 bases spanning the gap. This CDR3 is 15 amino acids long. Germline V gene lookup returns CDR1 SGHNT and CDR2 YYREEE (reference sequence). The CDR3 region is CASSLGPDYFYEQYF. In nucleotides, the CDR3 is TGTGCCAGCAGCTTGGGCCCGGACTACTTCTACGAGCAGTACTTC.

CDR3 region: CASRYRREDTEAFF. The CDR3 DNA reads as TGCGCCAGCAGGTACAGGCGGGAAGACACTGAAGCTTTCTTT. The V and J genes are TRBV5-1 and TRBJ1-1; TRBD1 might be the D (5 bases). CDR3 length: 14 amino acids. Germline V gene lookup returns CDR1 SGHRS and CDR2 YFSETQ. V was shortened by 5 bases and J by 3 bases, with 14 bases between the two germline ends.

The CDR3: CSVALGENYGYTF. CDR3 in DNA: TGCAGCGTTGCTTTAGGAGAGAACTATGGCTACACCTTC. J is TRBJ1-2 and V is TRBV29-1; D unclear. Per the germline V gene, CDR1 is SQVTM and CDR2 is ANQGSEA. V was shortened by 4 bases and J by 2 bases, with 11 bases between the two germline ends. The length of the CDR3 is 13 residues.

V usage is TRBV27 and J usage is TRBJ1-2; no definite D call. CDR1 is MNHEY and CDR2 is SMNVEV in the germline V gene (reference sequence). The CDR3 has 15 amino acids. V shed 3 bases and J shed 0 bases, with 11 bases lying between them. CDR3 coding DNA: TGTGCCAGCAGTTTCAGAAGGGCCCCTAACTATGGCTACACCTTC. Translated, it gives CASSFRRAPNYGYTF.

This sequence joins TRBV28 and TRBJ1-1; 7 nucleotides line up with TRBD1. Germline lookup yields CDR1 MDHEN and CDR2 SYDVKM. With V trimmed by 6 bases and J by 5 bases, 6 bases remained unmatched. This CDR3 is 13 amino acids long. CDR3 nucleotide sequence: TGTGCCAGCAGAGAAGACAGGGTGACTGAAGCTTTCTTT. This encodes CASREDRVTEAFF.

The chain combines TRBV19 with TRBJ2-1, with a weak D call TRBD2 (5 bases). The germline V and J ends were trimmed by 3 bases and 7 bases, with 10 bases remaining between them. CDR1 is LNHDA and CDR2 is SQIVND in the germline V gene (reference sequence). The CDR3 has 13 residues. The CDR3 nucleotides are TGTGCCAGTAGTATTGCACTAGAAAATGAGCAGTTCTTC. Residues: CASSIALENEQFF.

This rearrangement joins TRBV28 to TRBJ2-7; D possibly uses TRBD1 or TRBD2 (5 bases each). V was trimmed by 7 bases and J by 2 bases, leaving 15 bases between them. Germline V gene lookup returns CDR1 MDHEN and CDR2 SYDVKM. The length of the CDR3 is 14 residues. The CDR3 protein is CASKGGGPTYEQYF. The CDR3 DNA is TGTGCCAGCAAAGGTGGGGGACCCACCTACGAGCAGTACTTC.

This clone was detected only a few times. The CDR3 reads CASSTSGNRETQYF. CDR3 nucleotides: TGTGCCAGCAGTACCTCAGGGAATAGGGAGACCCAGTACTTC. J is TRBJ2-5 and V is TRBV7-9; D is possibly TRBD1 (5 bases). Deletions cut 6 bases from V and 5 bases from J, with 16 bases between. The germline V gene has CDR1 SEHNR and CDR2 FQNEAQ (reference sequence). The CDR3 has 14 amino acids.

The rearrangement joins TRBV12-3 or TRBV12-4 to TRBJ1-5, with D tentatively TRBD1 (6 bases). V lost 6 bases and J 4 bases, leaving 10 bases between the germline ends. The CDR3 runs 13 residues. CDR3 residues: CASRDQGNQPQHF. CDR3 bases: TGTGCCAGCAGGGATCAGGGGAATCAGCCCCAGCATTTT.

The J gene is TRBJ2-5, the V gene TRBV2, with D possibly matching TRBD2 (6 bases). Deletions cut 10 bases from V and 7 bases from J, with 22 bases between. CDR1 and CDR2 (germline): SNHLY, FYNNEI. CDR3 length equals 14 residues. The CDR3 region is CATRLEGGVGTQYF. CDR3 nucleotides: TGTGCCACCCGGTTGGAGGGCGGCGTGGGGACCCAGTACTTC.

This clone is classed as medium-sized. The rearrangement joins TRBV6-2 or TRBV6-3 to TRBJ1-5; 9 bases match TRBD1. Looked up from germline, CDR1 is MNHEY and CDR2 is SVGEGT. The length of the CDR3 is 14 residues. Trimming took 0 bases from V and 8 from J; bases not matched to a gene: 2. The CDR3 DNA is TGTGCCAGCAGTTACTCCGGGACAGGGAAGCCCCAGCATTTT. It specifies CASSYSGTGKPQHF.

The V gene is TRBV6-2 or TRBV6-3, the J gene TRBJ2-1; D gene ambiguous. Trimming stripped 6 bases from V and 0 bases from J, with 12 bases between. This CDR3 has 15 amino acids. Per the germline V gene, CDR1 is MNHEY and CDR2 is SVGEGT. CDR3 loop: CASSPLGSSYNEQFF. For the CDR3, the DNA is TGTGCCAGCAGCCCCCTCGGAAGCTCCTACAATGAGCAGTTCTTC.

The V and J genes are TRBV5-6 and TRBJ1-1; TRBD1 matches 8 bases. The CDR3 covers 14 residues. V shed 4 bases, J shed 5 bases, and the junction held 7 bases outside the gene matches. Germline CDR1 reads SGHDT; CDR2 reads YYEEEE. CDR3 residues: CASSPDRVRTEAFF. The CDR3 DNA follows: TGTGCCAGCAGCCCGGACAGGGTGAGGACTGAAGCTTTCTTT.

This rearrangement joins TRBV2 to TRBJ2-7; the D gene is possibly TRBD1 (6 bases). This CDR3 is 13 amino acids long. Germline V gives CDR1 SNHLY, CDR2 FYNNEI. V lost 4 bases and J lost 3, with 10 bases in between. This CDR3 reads CASSGTGYYEQYF. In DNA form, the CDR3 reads TGTGCCAGCAGTGGAACAGGGTACTACGAGCAGTACTTC.

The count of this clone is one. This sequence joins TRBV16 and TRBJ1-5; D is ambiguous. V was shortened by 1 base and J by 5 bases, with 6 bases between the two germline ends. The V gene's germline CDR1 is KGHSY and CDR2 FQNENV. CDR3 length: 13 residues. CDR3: CASSQLRDQPQHF. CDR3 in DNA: TGTGCCAGCAGCCAATTACGGGATCAGCCCCAGCATTTT.

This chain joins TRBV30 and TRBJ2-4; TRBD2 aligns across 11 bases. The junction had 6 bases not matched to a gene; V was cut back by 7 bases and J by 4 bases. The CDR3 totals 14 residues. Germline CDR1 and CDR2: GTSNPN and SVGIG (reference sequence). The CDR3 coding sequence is TGTGCCTTCCTCGTAGCGGGAGGGAAAAACATTCAGTACTTC. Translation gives CAFLVAGGKNIQYF.

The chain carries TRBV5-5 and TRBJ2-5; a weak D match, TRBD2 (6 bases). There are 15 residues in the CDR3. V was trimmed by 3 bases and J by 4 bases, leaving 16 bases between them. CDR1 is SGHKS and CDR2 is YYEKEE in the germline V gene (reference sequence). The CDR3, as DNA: TGTGCCAGCAGCTCGTGGGGGGAGATGGGAGAGACCCAGTACTTC. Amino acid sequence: CASSSWGEMGETQYF.

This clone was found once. The CDR3 DNA reads TGTGCCTGGAACCCCCGAGGGACTCCCCCCACCCTCCACTTT. This codes for CAWNPRGTPPTLHF. The chain links TRBV30 to TRBJ1-6; a possible D gene is TRBD1 (5 bases). V was clipped by 4 bases and J by 14 bases, with 21 bases between them. CDR3 size: 14 residues. In germline, CDR1 is GTSNPN, CDR2 SVGIG (reference sequence).

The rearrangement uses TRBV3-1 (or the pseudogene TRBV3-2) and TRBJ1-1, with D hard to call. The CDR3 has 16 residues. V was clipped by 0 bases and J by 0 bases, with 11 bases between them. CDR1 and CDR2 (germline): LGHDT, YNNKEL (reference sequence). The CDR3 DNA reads TGTGCCAGCAGCCAAGACGGAGCGTATTTGAACACTGAAGCTTTCTTT. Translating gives CASSQDGAYLNTEAFF.

Here the CDR3 reads CASRSPGERGQPQHF. The DNA for the CDR3 is TGTGCCAGCAGATCCCCAGGGGAGAGGGGTCAGCCCCAGCATTTT. The rearrangement uses TRBV27 and TRBJ1-5, with a possible D match to TRBD1 (6 bases). Germline CDR1 is MNHEY and CDR2 is SMNVEV (reference sequence). The CDR3 runs to 15 residues. V lost 6 bases to trimming and J lost 6 bases, with 18 bases between them.

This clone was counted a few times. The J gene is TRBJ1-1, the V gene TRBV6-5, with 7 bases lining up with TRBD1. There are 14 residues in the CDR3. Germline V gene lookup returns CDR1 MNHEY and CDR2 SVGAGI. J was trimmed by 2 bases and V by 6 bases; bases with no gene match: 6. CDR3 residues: CASRNRGSNTEAFF. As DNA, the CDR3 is TGTGCCAGCAGAAACAGGGGTAGTAACACTGAAGCTTTCTTT.